This note documents a single T cell receptor beta chain sequence. CDR1 and CDR2 from the germline V gene are MNHNY and SVGAGI (reference sequence). The CDR3 consists of 15 residues. J lost 3 bases, V lost 6 bases, and 5 bases had no gene match. These data are taken from a study of blood T cell repertoires in COVID-19. Study details: The study drew acute and convalescent COVID-19 samples from the United States, Italy and Spain.

Original data processing: Scientists estimated how many nucleated cells there were by amplifying reference gene primers. Method: immunoSEQ multiplex PCR; TCRdb's copy keeps in-frame clones and lacks some. D and trimming were read from the DNA, whereas the V and J calls and clone size are those reported in that table. Of about 150,000 clones listed, 75% to 85% are singletons. The sample was peripheral blood. This receptor was obtained from a woman in her 50s with acute or convalescent COVID-19. The V and J genes are TRBV6-6 and TRBJ1-6; TRBD1 matches at 7 bases. CDR3 protein: CASRQTGDYNSPLHF. CDR3 in DNA: TGTGCCAGCAGACAAACAGGGGACTATAATTCACCCCTCCACTTT.